The 9 T cell receptor beta chains below all came from one sample that was sequenced in a study of cytomegalovirus exposure and HLA in healthy donors. A multiplex PCR was run with 60 Vbeta primers and 13 Jbeta primers. Sequencing was performed with immunoSEQ multiplex PCR; in TCRdb, only in-frame clones are kept and a portion is missing. The table lists tens of thousands of clones, over 70% of them singletons. The sample was PBMCs. The receptors originated from a man aged 50 or older in good health and CMV-seropositive.

The chain is built from TRBV5-5 and TRBJ1-2; possibly TRBD1 for D (5 bases). Trimming stripped 0 bases from V and 5 bases from J, with 17 bases between. Germline lookup yields CDR1 SGHKS and CDR2 YYEKEE (reference sequence). The CDR3 is made up of 16 amino acids. CDR3 residues: CASSLGLWGSGYGYTF. The CDR3 DNA reads TGTGCCAGCAGCTTGGGCCTATGGGGCTCGGGTTATGGCTACACCTTC.

With regard to this clone: One junction end disagrees with the germline gene, perhaps due to a read error. The J gene is TRBJ2-2, the V gene TRBV7-9; TRBD1 matches 7 bases. Germline-derived CDR1 and CDR2 are SEHNR and FQNEAQ (reference sequence). The CDR3 consists of 18 residues. This chain's CDR3 is CSSSFWQGVIANTGELFF. Here the CDR3 DNA reads TGTTCCAGCAGCTTTTGGCAGGGGGTAATCGCGAACACCGGGGAGCTGTTTTTT. The variable domain in full, completed from reference TRBV7-9 and TRBJ2-2, reads DTGVSQNPRHKITKRGQNVTFRCDPISEHNRLYWYRQTLGQGPEFLTYFQNEAQLEKSRLLSDRFSAERPKGSFSTLEIQRTEQGDSAMYLCSSSFWQGVIANTGELFFGEGSRLTVL.

The V gene is TRBV7-2, the J gene TRBJ1-4; D remains ambiguous. This CDR3 comprises 14 residues. Between the trimmed V and J ends, which lost 5 bases and 0 bases, there was a span of 7 bases. Germline V CDR1 and CDR2: SGHTA, FQGNSA. The CDR3 DNA follows: TGTGCCAGCAGCAGAGTTGCAACTAATGAAAAACTGTTTTTT. It yields the protein CASSRVATNEKLFF.

The rearrangement uses TRBV19 and TRBJ2-2; TRBD2 matches 14 bases. The CDR3 length is 14 residues. Germline trimming cut 11 bases from V and 7 bases from J; bases unmatched to any gene: 6. Germline V gene sequence: CDR1 LNHDA, CDR2 SQIVND (reference sequence). CDR3 DNA sequence: TGTGCCGGCGGGACTAGCGGGAGTGGCGGGGAGCTGTTTTTT. It codes for CAGGTSGSGGELFF.

A few counts support this clone. The gene calls are TRBV9 and TRBJ2-7, with D tentatively TRBD2 (5 bases). Trimming removed 4 bases from V and 0 bases from J, with 11 bases in between. Germline V gene sequence: CDR1 SGDLS, CDR2 YYNGEE. This CDR3 comprises 14 residues. CDR3 sequence: CASSLHTSSYEQYF. The CDR3 bases are TGTGCCAGCAGCCTCCACACTAGCTCCTACGAGCAGTACTTC. The whole variable domain, remainder taken from reference TRBV9 and TRBJ2-7, is DSGVTQTPKHLITATGQRVTLRCSPRSGDLSVYWYQQSLDQGLQFLIQYYNGEERAKGNILERFSAQQFPDLHSELNLSSLELGDSALYFCASSLHTSSYEQYFGPGTRLTVT.

This sequence joins TRBV30 and TRBJ1-1; D is unresolved. This CDR3 is 11 amino acids long. CDR1 is GTSNPN, CDR2 SVGIG, per germline (reference sequence). In DNA form, the CDR3 reads TGTGTCGGGAGGGCGAACACTGAAGCTTTCTTT. Amino acid sequence: CVGRANTEAFF.

In this sample, this clone turned up a few times. The V call is TRBV5-1, the J call TRBJ2-2; D is unresolved. The V end was cut by 0 bases, the J end by 1 base, with 10 bases between. The CDR3 is made up of 16 amino acids. Germline loops: CDR1 SGHRS, CDR2 YFSETQ. CDR3 sequence: CASSLVPQKNTGELFF. The CDR3 nucleotides read TGCGCCAGCAGCTTGGTCCCCCAGAAGAACACCGGGGAGCTGTTTTTT.

This chain joins TRBV30 and TRBJ2-2; D call uncertain. The germline V gene encodes CDR1 GTSNPN and CDR2 SVGIG (reference sequence). V lost 4 bases and J 2 bases, leaving 17 bases between the germline ends. The CDR3 extends over 16 amino acids. The CDR3 reads CAWTILTTDNTGELFF. In DNA, the CDR3 is TGTGCCTGGACCATACTTACCACAGATAACACCGGGGAGCTGTTTTTT. The whole variable domain, remainder taken from reference TRBV30 and TRBJ2-2, is SQTIHQWPATLVQPVGSPLSLECTVEGTSNPNLYWYRQAAGRGLQLLFYSVGIGQISSEVPQNLSASRPQDRQFILSSKKLLLSDSGFYLCAWTILTTDNTGELFFGEGSRLTVL.

The chain recombines TRBV6-5 with TRBJ2-3; maybe TRBD1 (6 bases). The CDR3 extends over 16 amino acids. Trimming left V 0 bases short and J 5 bases short, with 15 bases between. Germline V gives CDR1 MNHEY, CDR2 SVGAGI. CDR3 protein: CASSYSTGTRRDTQYF. CDR3 bases: TGTGCCAGCAGTTACTCTACAGGGACCCGGAGAGATACGCAGTATTTT.